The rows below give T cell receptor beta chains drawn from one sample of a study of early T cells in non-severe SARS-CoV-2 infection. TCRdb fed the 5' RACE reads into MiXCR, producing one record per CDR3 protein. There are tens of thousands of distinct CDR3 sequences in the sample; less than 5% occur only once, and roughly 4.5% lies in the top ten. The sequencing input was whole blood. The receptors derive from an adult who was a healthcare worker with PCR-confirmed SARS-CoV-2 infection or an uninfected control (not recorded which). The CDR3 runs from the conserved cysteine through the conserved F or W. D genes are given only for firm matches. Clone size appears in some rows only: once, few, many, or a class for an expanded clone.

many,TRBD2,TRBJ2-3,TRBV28,TGTGCCAGCAGTTTATCCTTGCGGGAGAGCACAGATACGCAGTATTTT,CASSLSLRESTDTQYF
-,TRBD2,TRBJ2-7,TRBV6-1,TGTGCCAGCAGCGTGGGACTAGCGGAGGGGTACGAGCAGTACTTC,CASSVGLAEGYEQYF
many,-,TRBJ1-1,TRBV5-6,TGTGCCAGCAGCTGGGGGAGTGAAGCTTTCTTT,CASSWGSEAFF
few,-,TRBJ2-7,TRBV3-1,TGTGCCAGCAGCCAAGCGGACGGAGCCAAGCAGTACTTC,CASSQADGAKQYF
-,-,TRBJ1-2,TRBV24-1,TGTGCCACCAGTGACGAGTCAGGGTTCTATGGCTACACCTTC,CATSDESGFYGYTF
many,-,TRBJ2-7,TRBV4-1,TGCGCCAGCAGCCAGGAACAGGCCACCTACGAGCAGTACTTC,CASSQEQATYEQYF
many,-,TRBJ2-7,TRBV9,TGTGCCAGCAGCTTAGGGCCGGACAGAAACTACGAGCAGTACTTC,CASSLGPDRNYEQYF
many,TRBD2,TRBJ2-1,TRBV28,TGTGCCAGCAGGGGACTAGCGGGAGGGCCGTCCTACAATGAGCAGTTCTTC,CASRGLAGGPSYNEQFF
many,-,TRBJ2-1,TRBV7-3,TGTGCCAGCAGCTTAAGGGGAGGAGGCGTCCCTGAGCAGTTCTTC,CASSLRGGGVPEQFF
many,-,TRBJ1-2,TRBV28,TGTGCCAGCAGTTTAATGGCTTCCGTCTATGGCTACACCTTC,CASSLMASVYGYTF
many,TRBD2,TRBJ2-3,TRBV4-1,TGCGCCACCTCAGGGAGGGAGGGCCTGACAGATACGCAGTATTTT,CATSGREGLTDTQYF
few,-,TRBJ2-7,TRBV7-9,TGTGCCAGCAGCCCCCCCGGGGCGGGGCGAGGGCGTGAGCAGTACTTC,CASSPPGAGRGREQYF
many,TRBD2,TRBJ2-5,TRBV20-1,TGCAGTGTCCCGGGACTAGCGGGACACCAAGAGACCCAGTACTTC,CSVPGLAGHQETQYF
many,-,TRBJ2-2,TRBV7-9,TGTGCCAGCAGCCCCCTTGAGCGGAGTAACACCGGGGAGCTGTTTTTT,CASSPLERSNTGELFF
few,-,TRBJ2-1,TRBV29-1,TGCAGCGTTGAGGGCAGGGGAAGCTCCTACAATGAGCAGTTCTTC,CSVEGRGSSYNEQFF
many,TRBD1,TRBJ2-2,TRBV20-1,TGCAGTGCTAGAGATTTCAACAGGGGGGAAACCGGGGAGCTGTTTTTT,CSARDFNRGETGELFF
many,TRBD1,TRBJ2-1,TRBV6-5,TGTGCCAGCAGTTACTGGACAGGGGGAGTTGACAATGAGCAGTTCTTC,CASSYWTGGVDNEQFF
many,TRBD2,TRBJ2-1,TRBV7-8,TGTGCCAGCAGCCCACGAGGGACTATATTAAATGAGCAGTTCTTC,CASSPRGTILNEQFF
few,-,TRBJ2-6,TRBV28,TGTGCCAGCAGCCACGGGCCTGGGGCCAACGTCCTGACTTTC,CASSHGPGANVLTF
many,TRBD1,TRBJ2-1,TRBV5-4,TGTGCCAGCAGCCCGGAGAGGACAGGGTCGAACAATGAGCAGTTCTTC,CASSPERTGSNNEQFF
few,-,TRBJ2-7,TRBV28,TGTGCCAGCACCCCCACTCCTCAGGCCTATTCCTACGAGCAGTACTTC,CASTPTPQAYSYEQYF
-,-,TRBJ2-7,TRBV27,TGTGCCAGCGGCTCCTGGGCGGACCGCTACGAGCAGTACTTC,CASGSWADRYEQYF
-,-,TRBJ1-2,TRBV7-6,TGTGCCAGCAGCTTAGGGGCAGTACCAAATCTTAACTATGGCTACACCTTC,CASSLGAVPNLNYGYTF
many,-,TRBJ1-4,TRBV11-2,TGTGCCAGCAGCTTCTCCCGACAGGAAAGGCTGTTTTTT,CASSFSRQERLFF
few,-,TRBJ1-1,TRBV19,TGTGCCAGTAGGGGAGACCCGGCAGCTTTCTTT,CASRGDPAAFF
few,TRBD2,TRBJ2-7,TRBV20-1,TGCAGTGCTAGAGATGTAGCGGGAGTATCCTACGAGCAGTACTTC,CSARDVAGVSYEQYF
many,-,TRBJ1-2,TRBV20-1,TGCAGTGCTCAGCCACAGGAATACTATGGCTACACCTTC,CSAQPQEYYGYTF
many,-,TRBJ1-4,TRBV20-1,TGCAGTGCTAGAGATCGAGGCAGGGGAGTTGAAAAACTGTTTTTT,CSARDRGRGVEKLFF
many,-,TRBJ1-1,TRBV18,TGTGCCAGCTCACCGGTAGCAGGGATGAACACTGAAGCTTTCTTT,CASSPVAGMNTEAFF
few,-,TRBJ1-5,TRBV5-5,TGTGCCAGCAGCTTGGGCCGGACGAGCAATCAGCCCCAGCATTTT,CASSLGRTSNQPQHF
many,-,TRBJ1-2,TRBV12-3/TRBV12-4,TGTGCCAGCAGTCCAAAGGGGGGCTCTGGCTACACCTTC,CASSPKGGSGYTF
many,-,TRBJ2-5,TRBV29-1,TGCAGCGTTAGGGAGGGGACACAAGAGACCCAGTACTTC,CSVREGTQETQYF
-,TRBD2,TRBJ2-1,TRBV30,TGTGCCTGGAGTCCCAGGGTAACTAGCGGGAGTGGGTACAATGAGCAGTTCTTC,CAWSPRVTSGSGYNEQFF
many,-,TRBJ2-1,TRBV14,TGTGCCAGCAGCTACCCAGGGCCTCAGCGATGCGATGAGCAGTTCTTC,CASSYPGPQRCDEQFF
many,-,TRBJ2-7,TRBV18,TGTGCCAGCTCACCCACCCCAGCAGCCTACGAGCAGTACTTC,CASSPTPAAYEQYF
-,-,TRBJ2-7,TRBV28,TGTGCCAGCGCCACTGCGACCACGAACTCCTACGAGCAGTACTTC,CASATATTNSYEQYF
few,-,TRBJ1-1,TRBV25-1,TGTGCCAGCACGTTAGGCGGAGGAGCTTTCTTT,CASTLGGGAFF
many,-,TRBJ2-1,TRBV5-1,TGCGCCAGCAGCTTGAGACCGAACGATGAGCAGTTCTTC,CASSLRPNDEQFF
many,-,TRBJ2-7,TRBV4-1,TGCGCCAGCAGCCCCTTTGGGGGTTCGGGTAGTGCGACCTACGAGCAGTACTTC,CASSPFGGSGSATYEQYF
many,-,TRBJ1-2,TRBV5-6,TGTGCCAGCAGCTTGTTCCCCCAGGGCGGCTATGGCTACACCTTC,CASSLFPQGGYGYTF
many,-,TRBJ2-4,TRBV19,TGTGCCAGTAGTGCCCTCGGGGGGCTTGGAAACATTCAGTACTTC,CASSALGGLGNIQYF
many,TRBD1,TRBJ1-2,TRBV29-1,TGCAGCGTGGCAACAGGGGTAGGCTATGGCTACACCTTC,CSVATGVGYGYTF
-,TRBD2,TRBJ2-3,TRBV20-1,TGCAGTGCTTCCCGACTAGCGGAGTTGGGGTTTACAGATACGCAGTATTTT,CSASRLAELGFTDTQYF
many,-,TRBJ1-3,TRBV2,TGTGCCAGCAGCCCGGAGGTTGGAAACACCATATATTTT,CASSPEVGNTIYF
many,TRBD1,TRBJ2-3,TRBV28,TGTGCCAGCAGTTTTCAGGGGGAAGATACGCAGTATTTT,CASSFQGEDTQYF
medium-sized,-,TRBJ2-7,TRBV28,TGTGCCAGCAGTCCGGGACACGGCTACGAGCAGTACTTC,CASSPGHGYEQYF
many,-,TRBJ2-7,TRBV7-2,TGTGCCAGCAGCTTAGGGCTCGGGGCCTACGAGCAGTACTTC,CASSLGLGAYEQYF
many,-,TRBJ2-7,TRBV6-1,TGTGCCAGCACCTTAGGGGGTAGTCTCCACGAGCAGTACTTC,CASTLGGSLHEQYF
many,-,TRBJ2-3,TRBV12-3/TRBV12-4,TGTGCCAGCAGTTTAATGCCAGGGGCAGATACGCAGTATTTT,CASSLMPGADTQYF
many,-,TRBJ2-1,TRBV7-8,TGTGCCAGCAGCTTAAAACCAGCACTAAGCTCCTACAATGAGCAGTTCTTC,CASSLKPALSSYNEQFF
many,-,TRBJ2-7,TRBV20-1,TGCAGTGCTAGTTCCGGGAGTAAATACGAGCAGTACTTC,CSASSGSKYEQYF
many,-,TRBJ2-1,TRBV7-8,TGTGCCAGCAGCCATTCCTCGGGCGGAGGCTACAATGAGCAGTTCTTC,CASSHSSGGGYNEQFF
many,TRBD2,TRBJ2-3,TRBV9,TGTGCCAGCTCAGCCGGACTAGCGGGAGATACGCAGTATTTT,CASSAGLAGDTQYF
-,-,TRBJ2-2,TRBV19,TGTGCCAGTAGAACCTCGGGGCTACCAAGCACCGGGGAGCTGTTTTTT,CASRTSGLPSTGELFF
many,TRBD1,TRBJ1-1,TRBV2,TGTGCCAGCAGTCTGACAGGGATGAACACTGAAGCTTTCTTT,CASSLTGMNTEAFF
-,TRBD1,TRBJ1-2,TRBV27,TGTGCCAGCAGTTTGTTAGGGGGCGACAGGGAGACCTTC,CASSLLGGDRETF
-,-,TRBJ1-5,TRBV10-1,TGCGCCAGCAGTGATAAACGACAGCCCCAGCATTTT,CASSDKRQPQHF
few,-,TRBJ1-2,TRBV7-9,TGTGCCAGCTCCTCGGGCCGTCTAATACCCTTTTATGGCTACACCTTC,CASSSGRLIPFYGYTF
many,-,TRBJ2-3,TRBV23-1,TGCGCCAGCAAGTATCCCCCTTCGTTCACAGATACGCAGTATTTT,CASKYPPSFTDTQYF